Listed below are T cell receptor beta chains from one sample, sequenced in a study of human T cells and chemical hapten exposure. TCRdb re-called the RACE reads with MiXCR, one entry per CDR3 protein. The sample records 380,000 or so distinct CDR3 sequences, about 5.4% being singletons. Sequenced here: whole blood, sampled in connection with sensitization to the hapten diphenylcyclopropenone (DPC). The receptors derive from a woman aged 18 to 35 with alopecia areata. Some clones in this sample may be carry-over from other donors' samples. Both conserved end residues are trimmed from each CDR3. Each record gives: V gene, clone size, CDR3 protein. A row's size may be missing; if present it is once, few, many or a size class.

>TRBV24-1|NA
ATSDQTGEAQPQH
>TRBV5-4|many
ASSEGQNYEQY
>TRBV7-6|many
ASSPSGGTFTDTQY
>TRBV24-1|NA
ATSDLRGGSPLH
>TRBV6-5|NA
ASSYSGGAGTGELF
>TRBV6-2/TRBV6-3|many
ASSYSPVFYGTFYSGTQY
>TRBV9|NA
ASSVGYVGIGTDTQY
>TRBV9|few
ASSVSTGGEKLF
>TRBV4-3|few
ASSQDDGGMTEAF
>TRBV7-8|NA
ASSSGHPTEAF
>TRBV20-1|NA
SAIQQGFIEAF
>TRBV4-3|many
ASSQDSTVGNTIY
>TRBV20-1|NA
SALIPGLAGGETQY
>TRBV4-3|many
ASSQDRSTNTEAF
>TRBV29-1|many
SWSGGRGDTQY
>TRBV6-5|many
ASSATGTAYNEQF
>TRBV5-1|many
ASSLDSGGLDTQY
>TRBV9|many
ASSVEGRREQF
>TRBV5-1|many
ASSADRVSY
>TRBV13|many
ASTLGPTKPSSYNEQF
>TRBV12-3/TRBV12-4|few
ASSFGGGGHEQY
>TRBV7-9|many
ASSLVNVLSGANVLT
>TRBV7-7|few
ASSPFAEAF
>TRBV7-9|NA
ASSSRTGGTFYEQY
>TRBV20-1|few
SARDKGGVYEQY
>TRBV4-1|many
ASSPQGREGGYT
>TRBV6-2/TRBV6-3|NA
AAASGGYEQY
>TRBV27|few
ASSSTGLGAYGYT